The 6 T cell receptor beta chains in this list originate from one sample, sequenced in a study of T-cell memory formation after mild COVID-19. TCRdb re-called the 5' RACE reads through MiXCR, storing one row per CDR3 protein. Of some 340,000 distinct CDR3 sequences in the sample, approximately 13% were seen once. Sequences were obtained from PBMCs or a T cell subset sorted from them (not recorded which). Every receptor here comes from a man younger than 35 who had mild COVID-19 (a few samples of this study predate the infection). Cell type and time point are not known.

V usage is TRBV29-1 and J usage is TRBJ1-2, with 8 nucleotides matching TRBD1. Unmatched junction bases numbered 4, after V lost 6 bases and J lost 1 base. The CDR3 has 13 amino acids. From germline, CDR1 is SQVTM and CDR2 ANQGSEA. The CDR3 DNA reads TGCAGCGTGTCGACAGGGGATAACTATGGCTACACCTTC. Translating gives CSVSTGDNYGYTF.

The V and J genes are TRBV20-1 and TRBJ2-3; 8 bases agree with TRBD2. J was trimmed by 4 bases and V by 3 bases; bases with no gene match: 12. The germline CDR1 and CDR2 sequences are DFQATT and SNEGSKA (reference sequence). This CDR3 has 16 residues. CDR3 region: CSASPFGGAFPDTQYF. The CDR3, as DNA: TGCAGTGCTAGCCCGTTCGGGGGGGCCTTTCCAGATACGCAGTATTTT.

The chain couples TRBV7-2 to TRBJ2-1; TRBD1 agrees at 8 bases. The CDR3 loop spans 14 amino acids. After removal of 5 bases from V and 7 bases from J, the junction contained 7 bases not matched to a gene. The germline V gene encodes CDR1 SGHTA and CDR2 FQGNSA. The CDR3, as DNA: TGTGCCAGCAGCCAGGGGGCTGTCCCAAATGAGCAGTTCTTC. Its protein product is CASSQGAVPNEQFF.

The chain uses TRBV7-3 and TRBJ1-1; D is possibly TRBD1 (6 bases). From germline, CDR1 is SGHTA and CDR2 FQGTGA. CDR3 length equals 13 residues. V lost 5 bases and J lost 4, with 11 bases in between. CDR3 in amino acids: CASSRDTGTEAFF. In DNA form, the CDR3 reads TGTGCCAGCAGCCGGGACACCGGCACTGAAGCTTTCTTT.

This clonotype was seen more than once but under ten times. CDR3 nucleotides: TGTGCCAGCAGTTTTCGCTACTCAGGAGAGACCCAGTACTTC. Protein: CASSFRYSGETQYF. The genes are TRBV12-3 or TRBV12-4 and TRBJ2-5; D is unresolved. The CDR3 is 14 amino acids. V was trimmed by 3 bases and J by 4 bases, leaving 12 bases between them.

This clonotype showed up just a few times. The J gene is TRBJ2-5, the V gene TRBV9, with no clear D. The CDR3 has 13 amino acids. The germline CDR1 and CDR2 sequences are SGDLS and YYNGEE. Trimming shortened V by 4 bases and J by 1 base, and 8 bases separated the two germline ends. The CDR3 DNA reads TGTGCCAGCAGCTCCCGCCCCCAAGAGACCCAGTACTTC. Amino acid sequence: CASSSRPQETQYF.